This TCR beta chain was identified in a study of T-cell memory formation after mild COVID-19 (dated by TCRdb to 2020 to 2023). As for the study more broadly: TCR sequence clusters from the two donors were largely donor specific. Two young, previously healthy adult volunteers made up the cohort, one male and one female. Longitudinal TCRalpha and TCRbeta repertoire sequencing tracked T-cell clones expanding and contracting after mild COVID-19 in a couple of donors. The study at large found these results: SARS-CoV-2 specificity of the second-wave clones peaking on day 37 was not confirmed. Only a couple of mild cases were covered by the study, and larger cohorts that include severe cases with pre-infection samples were considered necessary. Contracting CD4+ clones turned up mainly in the CM and EM memory subsets, whereas EMRA was where CD8+ clones were enriched. Some responding clones were detected in pre-infection memory, which suggested that pre-existing cross-reactive memory T cells had joined the SARS-CoV-2 response. From day 15 to 85, contracting clones showed balanced CD4/CD8 phenotypes, whereas a second wave of clones that expanded from day 15 to 37 leaned towards CD4+.

This sample was sequenced with an Illumina NovaSeq 6000. TCRalpha and TCRbeta cDNA libraries were built by 5'RACE with constant-segment primers, adding sample barcodes and unique molecular identifiers. Trizol reagent was used to extract RNA from every sample. Libraries were amplified in two PCR steps, with a second sample barcode and Illumina TruSeq adapters added in the second step. The libraries were sequenced on an Illumina NovaSeq using 2 x 150 bp paired-end reads. In the source study's methods: With migec v1.2.7, reads were demultiplexed and then collapsed into UMI-guided consensus sequences. Using mixcr v2.1.11, the UMI consensuses were aligned to TRA and TRB V and J templates and assembled into clonotypes. A clonotype was counted as expanded or contracted only if both edgeR and NoisET called the change significant, with noise models trained on biological replicates. edgeR calls used a false discovery rate-adjusted p below 0.01 and a log2 fold-change threshold of 1. As an exploratory analysis of dynamics, max-normalized trajectories of the 1000 most abundant clonotypes were examined with PCA combined with hierarchical clustering. Each responding clone was given a CD4 or CD8 phenotype based on the CD4+ and CD8+ repertoires, which had been sequenced separately. Using fastp at Q25 and MiXCR, TCRdb reprocessed the public reads and kept productive beta chains. Identical CDR3 protein sequences are pooled into one entry, listed with their most common genes and DNA. It is TCRdb's table, rather than the study itself, that gives the V and J calls and clone size. This sample has around 340,000 distinct CDR3 sequences in its table, and about 15% of those were observed once. The top ten constitute less than 25% of the sample.

At the junction V is shortened by 0 bases and J by 11 bases, with 10 bases in between. For CDR1 and CDR2, the germline V gene lists MNHEY and SVGAGI. Reading from cysteine to phenylalanine, the CDR3 counts 13 amino acids. Only CDR3 DNA remains: 39 bases, in frame from the first base. This clonotype came up many times. The clone's antigen remains unknown. Per-nucleotide qualities are absent, and no much larger clonotype sits a single base away. Ficoll-Paque density gradient centrifugation was used to isolate PBMCs. This TCR was sampled from a man aged 18 to 35 who had mild COVID-19 (a few samples of this study predate the infection). The sample titles of this study are shuffled in the database, so cell type and time point are left out; the donor was told from shared clones. Sequenced material: PBMCs or a T cell subset sorted from them (not recorded which). The rearrangement joined TRBV6-5 to TRBJ2-2; the D gene is perhaps TRBD1, on 5 matching bases. The CDR3 sequence is CASSYSRRAELFF. The DNA is TGTGCCAGCAGTTACTCCCGCAGGGCTGAGCTGTTTTTT.